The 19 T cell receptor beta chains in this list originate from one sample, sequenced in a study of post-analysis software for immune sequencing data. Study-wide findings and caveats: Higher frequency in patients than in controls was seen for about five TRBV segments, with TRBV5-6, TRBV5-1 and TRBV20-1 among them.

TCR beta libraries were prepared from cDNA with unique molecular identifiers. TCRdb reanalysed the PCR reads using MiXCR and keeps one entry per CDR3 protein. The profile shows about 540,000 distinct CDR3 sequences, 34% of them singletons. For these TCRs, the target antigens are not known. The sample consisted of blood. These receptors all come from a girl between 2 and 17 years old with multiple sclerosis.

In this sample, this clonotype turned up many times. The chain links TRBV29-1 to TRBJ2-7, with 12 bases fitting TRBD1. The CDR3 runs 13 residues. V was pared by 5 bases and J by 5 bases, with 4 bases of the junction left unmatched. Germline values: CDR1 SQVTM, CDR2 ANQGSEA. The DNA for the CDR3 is TGCAGCGTTCCCGGGACAGGGGGCCACGAGCAGTACTTC. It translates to CSVPGTGGHEQYF.

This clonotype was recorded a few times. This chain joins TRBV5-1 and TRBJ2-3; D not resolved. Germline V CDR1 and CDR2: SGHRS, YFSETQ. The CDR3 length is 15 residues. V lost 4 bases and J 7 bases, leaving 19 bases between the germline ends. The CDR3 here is CASSPRSVTEYTQYF. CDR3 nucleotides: TGCGCCAGCAGCCCCCGGTCGGTAACCGAATATACGCAGTATTTT.

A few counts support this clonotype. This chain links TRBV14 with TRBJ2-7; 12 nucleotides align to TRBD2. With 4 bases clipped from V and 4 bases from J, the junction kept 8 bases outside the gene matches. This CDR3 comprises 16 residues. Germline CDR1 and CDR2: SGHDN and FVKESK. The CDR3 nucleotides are TGTGCCAGCAGCCTACTAGCGGGGGGCTTGACGTACGAGCAGTACTTC. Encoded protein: CASSLLAGGLTYEQYF.

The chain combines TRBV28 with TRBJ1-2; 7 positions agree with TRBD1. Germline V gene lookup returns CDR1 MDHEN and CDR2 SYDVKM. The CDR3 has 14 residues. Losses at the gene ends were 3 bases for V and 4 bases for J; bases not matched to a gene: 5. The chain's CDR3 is CASSLGQQLYGYTF. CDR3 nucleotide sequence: TGTGCCAGCAGTTTGGGACAGCAGCTCTATGGCTACACCTTC.

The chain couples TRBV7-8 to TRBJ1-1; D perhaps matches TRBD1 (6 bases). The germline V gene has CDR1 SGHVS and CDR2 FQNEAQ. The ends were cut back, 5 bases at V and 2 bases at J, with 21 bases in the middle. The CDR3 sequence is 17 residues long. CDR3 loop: CASSPLVRGAFNTEAFF. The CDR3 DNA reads TGTGCCAGCAGCCCCCTGGTTCGGGGGGCGTTTAACACTGAAGCTTTCTTT.

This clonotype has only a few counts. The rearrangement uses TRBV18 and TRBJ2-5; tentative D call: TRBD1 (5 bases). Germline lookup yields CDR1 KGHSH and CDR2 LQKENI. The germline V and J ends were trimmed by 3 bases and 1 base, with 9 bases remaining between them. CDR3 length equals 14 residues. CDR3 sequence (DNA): TGTGCCAGCTCACCGCCCGACAGCCAAGAGACCCAGTACTTC. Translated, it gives CASSPPDSQETQYF.

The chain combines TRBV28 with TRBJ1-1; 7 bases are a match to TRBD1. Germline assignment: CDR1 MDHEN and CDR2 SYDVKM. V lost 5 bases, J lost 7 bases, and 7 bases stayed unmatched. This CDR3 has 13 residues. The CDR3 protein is CASSPGQVGEAFF. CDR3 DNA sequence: TGTGCCAGCAGTCCCGGACAGGTCGGTGAAGCTTTCTTT.

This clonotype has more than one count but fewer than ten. As DNA, the CDR3 is TGTGCCAGCAGCGCCGGACAGGCTCACTACGAGCAGTACTTC. Residues: CASSAGQAHYEQYF. V is TRBV7-9 and J is TRBJ2-7, with 7 bases identical to TRBD1. V lost 5 bases to trimming and J lost 3 bases; unmatched junction nucleotides: 7. Per germline, CDR1 SEHNR and CDR2 FQNEAQ (reference sequence). This CDR3 contains 14 residues.

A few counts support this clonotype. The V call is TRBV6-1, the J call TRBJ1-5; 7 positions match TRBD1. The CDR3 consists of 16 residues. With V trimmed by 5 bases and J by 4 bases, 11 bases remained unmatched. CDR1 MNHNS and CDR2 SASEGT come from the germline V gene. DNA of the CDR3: TGTGCCAGCAGTCTGTCAGGACAGGTTGCTAATCAGCCCCAGCATTTT. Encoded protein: CASSLSGQVANQPQHF.

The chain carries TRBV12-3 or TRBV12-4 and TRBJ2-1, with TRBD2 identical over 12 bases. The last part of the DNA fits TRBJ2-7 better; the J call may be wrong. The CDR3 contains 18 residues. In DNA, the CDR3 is TGTGCCAGCAGTTTCCTAGCGGGGGGGCGTAGCTCCTACAATGAGCAGTACTTC. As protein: CASSFLAGGRSSYNEQYF.

Written as DNA, the CDR3 is TGCAGTGCTAGTCTCTACGGGGCCAGCAATCAGCCCCAGCATTTT. Protein sequence: CSASLYGASNQPQHF. The V and J genes are TRBV20-1 and TRBJ1-5, with D perhaps TRBD1 (5 bases). V was cut by 3 bases and J by 1 base, with 13 bases left in between. In germline, CDR1 is DFQATT, CDR2 SNEGSKA (reference sequence). The CDR3 totals 15 residues.

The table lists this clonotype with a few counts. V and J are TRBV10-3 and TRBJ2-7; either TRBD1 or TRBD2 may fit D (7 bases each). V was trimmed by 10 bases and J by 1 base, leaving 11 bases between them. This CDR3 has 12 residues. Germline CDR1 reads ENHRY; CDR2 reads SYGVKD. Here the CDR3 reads CATRGGSYEQYF. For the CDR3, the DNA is TGTGCCACCAGGGGGGGGTCCTACGAGCAGTACTTC.

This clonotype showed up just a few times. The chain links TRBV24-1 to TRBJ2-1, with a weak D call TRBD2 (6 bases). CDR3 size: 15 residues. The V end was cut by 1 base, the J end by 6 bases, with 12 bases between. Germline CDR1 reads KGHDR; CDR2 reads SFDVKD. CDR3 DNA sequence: TGTGCCACCAGTGATTTACAGCGGGCGACCAATGAGCAGTTCTTC. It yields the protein CATSDLQRATNEQFF.

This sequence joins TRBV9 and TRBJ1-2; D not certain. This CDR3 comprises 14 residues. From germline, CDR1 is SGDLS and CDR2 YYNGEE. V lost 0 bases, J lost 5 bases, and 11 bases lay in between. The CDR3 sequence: CASSVDPGGYGYTF. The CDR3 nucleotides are TGTGCCAGCAGCGTAGACCCCGGAGGTTATGGCTACACCTTC.

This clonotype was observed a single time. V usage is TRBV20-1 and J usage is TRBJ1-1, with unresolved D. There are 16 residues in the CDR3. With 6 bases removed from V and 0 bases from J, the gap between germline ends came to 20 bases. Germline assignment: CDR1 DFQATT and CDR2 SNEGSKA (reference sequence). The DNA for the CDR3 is TGCAGTGCCCAGACATCTACCTCCCCTCTGAACACTGAAGCTTTCTTT. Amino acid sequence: CSAQTSTSPLNTEAFF.

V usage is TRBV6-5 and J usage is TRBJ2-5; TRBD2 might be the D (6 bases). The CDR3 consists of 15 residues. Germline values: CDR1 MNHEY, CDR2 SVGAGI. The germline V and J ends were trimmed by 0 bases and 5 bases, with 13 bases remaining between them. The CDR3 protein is CASSYSAEGPETQYF. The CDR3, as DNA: TGTGCCAGCAGTTACTCGGCGGAGGGGCCGGAGACCCAGTACTTC.

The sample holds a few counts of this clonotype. Here the CDR3 reads CATSRATSAYPTSRTDTQYF. The CDR3 DNA is TGTGCCACCAGCAGAGCCACTAGCGCGTACCCCACCAGCCGCACAGATACGCAGTATTTT. The chain couples TRBV15 to TRBJ2-3, with 7 bases lining up with TRBD2. Germline V gives CDR1 LNHNV, CDR2 YYDKDF (reference sequence). V dropped 1 base and J dropped 1; count of bases not matched to a gene: 17. The CDR3 is made up of 20 amino acids.

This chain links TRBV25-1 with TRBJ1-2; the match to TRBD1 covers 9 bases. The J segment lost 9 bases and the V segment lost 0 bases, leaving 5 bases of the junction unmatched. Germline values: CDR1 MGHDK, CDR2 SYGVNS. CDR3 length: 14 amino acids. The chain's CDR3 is CASSEYGTGLSYTF. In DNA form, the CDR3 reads TGTGCCAGCAGTGAATATGGGACAGGGCTCAGCTACACCTTC.

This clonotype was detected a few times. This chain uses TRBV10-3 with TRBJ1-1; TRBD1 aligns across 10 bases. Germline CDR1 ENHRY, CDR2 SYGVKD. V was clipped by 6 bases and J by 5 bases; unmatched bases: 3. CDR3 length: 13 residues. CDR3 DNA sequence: TGTGCCATCAGGAGGGACAGGGGTACTGAAGCTTTCTTT. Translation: CAIRRDRGTEAFF.